This TCR beta chain was profiled in a study of blood T cell repertoires in COVID-19. Germline-derived CDR1 and CDR2 are SGDLS and YYNGEE. This CDR3 is built from 14 residues. Trimming removed 3 bases from V and 9 bases from J, with 16 bases in between. Sequenced by immunoSEQ multiplex PCR; TCRdb stores in-frame clones only, minus some. The data hold 150,000 to 180,000 clones, with around 78% observed a single time. The gene calls are TRBV9 and TRBJ2-1; TRBD1 is a possible D gene (5 bases). The clonotype originates from an elderly man with acute or convalescent COVID-19. Sequenced material: peripheral blood. CDR3 bases: TGTGCCAGCAGCGCGATCCCAGGGTCCGGTGAGCAGTTCTTC. Translated, it gives CASSAIPGSGEQFF.